This passage covers 10 T cell receptor beta chains from one sample sequenced in a study of shared T cell receptors in the human thymus. Method: immunoSEQ multiplex PCR; TCRdb's copy keeps in-frame clones and lacks some. Here the sample spans tens of thousands of clones, nearly 95% being singletons. Sequences were obtained from thymocytes. The receptor source for this set is a human donor.

J is TRBJ1-2 and V is TRBV7-9; the D is unclear. Trimming left V 3 bases short and J 3 bases short, with 11 bases between. The germline CDR1 and CDR2 sequences are SEHNR and FQNEAQ (reference sequence). The length of the CDR3 is 14 residues. CDR3 loop: CASSFQAADYGYTF. For the CDR3, the DNA is TGTGCCAGCAGCTTTCAGGCCGCGGACTATGGCTACACCTTC.

J is TRBJ2-2 and V is TRBV25-1, with 7 positions matching TRBD1. V was clipped by 5 bases and J by 4 bases; unmatched bases: 13. CDR1 and CDR2 (germline): MGHDK, SYGVNS. This CDR3 is 17 amino acids long. The CDR3 nucleotides read TGTGCCAGCAGTATAGACGCCGGGACAGAGTCCACCGGGGAGCTGTTTTTT. This translates into CASSIDAGTESTGELFF.

The rearrangement uses TRBV27 and TRBJ2-7; D is possibly TRBD1 (5 bases). Germline CDR1 and CDR2: MNHEY and SMNVEV (reference sequence). The CDR3 spans 13 residues. The germline V and J ends were trimmed by 3 bases and 5 bases, with 11 bases remaining between them. The CDR3 DNA is TGTGCCAGCAGTTTGCCCCAGGGTAACGAGCAGTACTTC. Its translation: CASSLPQGNEQYF.

The chain has TRBV5-4 and TRBJ1-2; the match to TRBD1 covers 8 bases. CDR3 length equals 13 residues. V lost 5 bases to trimming and J lost 7 bases; unmatched junction nucleotides: 7. Germline V gene sequence: CDR1 SGHNT, CDR2 YYREEE (reference sequence). CDR3 sequence: CASSGRGRVGYTF. The CDR3, as DNA: TGTGCCAGCAGTGGCAGGGGGCGGGTTGGCTACACCTTC.

The chain carries TRBV18 and TRBJ2-3; 8 bases are a match to TRBD1. This CDR3 has 14 residues. Trimming took 3 bases from V and 7 from J; bases not matched to a gene: 6. Germline CDR1 reads KGHSH; CDR2 reads LQKENI. The CDR3 protein is CASSPGQDRYTQYF. The CDR3 region has the DNA TGTGCCAGCTCACCGGGACAGGACCGATATACGCAGTATTTT.

The rearrangement joins TRBV10-3 to TRBJ2-7; 10 positions match TRBD2. The CDR3 has 15 residues. The V gene's germline CDR1 is ENHRY and CDR2 SYGVKD. V trimming: 10 bases; J trimming: 1 base; junction bases outside the gene matches: 10. In DNA, the CDR3 is TGTGCCACAGAGGACGGGACTAGCGCTTCCTACGAGCAGTACTTC. Residues: CATEDGTSASYEQYF.

V gene TRBV5-4 combines with J gene TRBJ2-3; D may match TRBD1 or TRBD2 (5 bases each). CDR1 is SGHNT, CDR2 YYREEE, per germline (reference sequence). Trimming stripped 7 bases from V and 2 bases from J, with 11 bases between. The CDR3 extends over 13 amino acids. This CDR3 is CASGGPLTDTQYF. The CDR3 DNA reads as TGTGCCAGCGGGGGACCACTCACAGATACGCAGTATTTT.

This clone has more than one count but fewer than ten. The chain uses TRBV5-4 and TRBJ1-2, with a weak D call TRBD1 (6 bases). The CDR3 sequence is 18 residues long. Germline V lookup: CDR1 SGHNT, CDR2 YYREEE (reference sequence). V was pared by 4 bases and J by 5 bases, with 27 bases between. CDR3 DNA sequence: TGTGCCAGCAGCGCGAACCGCGACAGGATAGGATTCATATATGGCTACACCTTC. This gives the protein CASSANRDRIGFIYGYTF.

CDR3 in DNA: TGCGCCAGCACAAAAAACTGGAAGGGAGCGAACTCAAACTATGGCTACACCTTC. Amino acid sequence: CASTKNWKGANSNYGYTF. This chain links TRBV4-3 with TRBJ1-2, with unresolved D. This CDR3 is 18 amino acids long. Per germline, CDR1 LGHNA and CDR2 YSLEER. The V gene lost 7 bases and the J gene lost 2 bases, with 26 bases spanning the gap.

The genes are TRBV9 and TRBJ1-6; 8 nucleotides align to TRBD1. The CDR3 is made up of 19 amino acids. The J segment lost 0 bases and the V segment lost 3 bases, leaving 11 bases of the junction unmatched. Germline CDR1 reads SGDLS; CDR2 reads YYNGEE. The CDR3 loop is CASSAQDRDQSSYNSPLHF. CDR3 coding DNA: TGTGCCAGCAGCGCCCAGGACAGGGACCAAAGCTCCTATAATTCACCCCTCCACTTT.